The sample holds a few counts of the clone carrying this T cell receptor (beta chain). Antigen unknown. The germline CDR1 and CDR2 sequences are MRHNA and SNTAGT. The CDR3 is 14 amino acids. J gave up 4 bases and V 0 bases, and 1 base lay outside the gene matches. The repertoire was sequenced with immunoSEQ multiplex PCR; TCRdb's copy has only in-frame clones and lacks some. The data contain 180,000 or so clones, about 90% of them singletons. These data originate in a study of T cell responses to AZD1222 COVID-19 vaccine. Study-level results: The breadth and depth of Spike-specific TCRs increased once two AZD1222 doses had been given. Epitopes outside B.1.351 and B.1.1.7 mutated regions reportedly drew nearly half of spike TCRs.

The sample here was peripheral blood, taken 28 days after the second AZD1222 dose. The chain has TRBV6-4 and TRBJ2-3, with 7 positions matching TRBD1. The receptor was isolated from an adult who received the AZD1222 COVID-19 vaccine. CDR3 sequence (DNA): TGTGCCAGCAGTGACTCTACAGGGGCAGATACGCAGTATTTT. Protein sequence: CASSDSTGADTQYF.